Listed here are 22 T cell receptor beta chains from one sample, sequenced in a study of cytomegalovirus exposure and HLA in healthy donors. The method was immunoSEQ multiplex PCR; TCRdb's version includes in-frame clones alone and lacks a portion of them. The profile covers more than 45,000 clones, with 89% appearing a single time and roughly 15% taken by the ten largest. The sequenced material came from PBMCs. The receptors were gathered from a woman between 18 and 29 years old in good health and CMV-seronegative.

The V call is TRBV29-1, the J call TRBJ2-3; D possibly corresponds to TRBD1 (7 bases). Germline assignment: CDR1 SQVTM and CDR2 ANQGSEA. The CDR3 length is 14 residues. V lost 4 bases and J lost 2, with 13 bases in between. The CDR3 sequence: CSVGAGGNTDTQYF. CDR3 sequence (DNA): TGCAGCGTTGGGGCAGGGGGGAACACAGATACGCAGTATTTT.

The chain has TRBV30 and TRBJ1-2; TRBD1 aligns across 8 bases. This CDR3 is built from 14 residues. With V trimmed by 2 bases and J by 5 bases, 7 bases remained unmatched. Germline V gene sequence: CDR1 GTSNPN, CDR2 SVGIG (reference sequence). The CDR3 region is CAWSIRQGIYGYTF. DNA of the CDR3: TGTGCCTGGAGTATCCGACAGGGGATATATGGCTACACCTTC.

The rearrangement uses TRBV30 and TRBJ2-2, with a weak D call TRBD2 (6 bases). The CDR3 consists of 13 residues. Trimming left V 8 bases short and J 5 bases short, with 15 bases between. Germline V CDR1 and CDR2: GTSNPN, SVGIG (reference sequence). CDR3: CAPSGGRTGELFF. CDR3 in DNA: TGTGCCCCCAGCGGAGGGAGGACCGGGGAGCTGTTTTTT.

V and J are TRBV6-6 and TRBJ1-1; TRBD1 matches at 7 bases. The germline V gene has CDR1 MNHNY and CDR2 SVGAGI (reference sequence). Trimming removed 8 bases from V and 4 bases from J; junction bases left unmatched: 7. The CDR3 consists of 13 residues. In DNA form, the CDR3 reads TGTGCCAGCGGGGCACAGGGGAGCACTGAAGCTTTCTTT. This encodes CASGAQGSTEAFF.

V gene TRBV19 combines with J gene TRBJ2-1; TRBD2 matches 11 bases. Germline V gene lookup returns CDR1 LNHDA and CDR2 SQIVND (reference sequence). The CDR3 has 18 amino acids. J gave up 1 base and V 6 bases, and 11 bases lay outside the gene matches. DNA for the CDR3: TGTGCCAGTAGCCATCCCGCTAGCGGGAGGTGGTCCTACAATGAGCAGTTCTTC. This translates into CASSHPASGRWSYNEQFF.

V gene TRBV30 combines with J gene TRBJ2-3; 11 bases line up with TRBD2. The CDR3 runs 17 residues. The J segment lost 2 bases and the V segment lost 1 base, leaving 8 bases of the junction unmatched. The germline V gene encodes CDR1 GTSNPN and CDR2 SVGIG (reference sequence). CDR3 loop: CAWSALTSGGSTDTQYF. CDR3 coding DNA: TGTGCCTGGAGTGCCCTCACTAGCGGGGGATCCACAGATACGCAGTATTTT.

This chain connects TRBV30 to TRBJ1-5, with TRBD1 as a possible D gene (5 bases). V lost 0 bases, J lost 0 bases, and 9 bases lay in between. The CDR3 runs to 15 residues. The germline gives CDR1 GTSNPN, CDR2 SVGIG (reference sequence). DNA for the CDR3: TGTGCCTGGAGTGTGGGGCTGTATAGCAATCAGCCCCAGCATTTT. It codes for CAWSVGLYSNQPQHF.

CDR3 DNA sequence: TGTGCCAGCAGCTCTATTGACAGGGGGACCACTGAAGCTTTCTTT. Translation gives CASSSIDRGTTEAFF. The rearrangement uses TRBV7-9 and TRBJ1-1; TRBD1 matches 9 bases. The V and J ends lost 4 bases and 4 bases, in that order; junction bases with no gene match: 7. Germline CDR1 and CDR2: SEHNR and FQNEAQ (reference sequence). This CDR3 spans 15 amino acids.

This chain joins TRBV7-8 and TRBJ1-5, with 7 nucleotides matching TRBD1. Trimming took 2 bases from V and 3 from J; bases not matched to a gene: 4. The CDR3 contains 15 residues. The V gene's germline CDR1 is SGHVS and CDR2 FQNEAQ. This chain's CDR3 is CASSLRQGDNQPQHF. The CDR3, as DNA: TGTGCCAGCAGCTTACGACAGGGTGACAATCAGCCCCAGCATTTT.

The V call is TRBV30, the J call TRBJ1-5; D remains unclear. CDR1 and CDR2 from the germline V gene are GTSNPN and SVGIG (reference sequence). This CDR3 has 15 amino acids. Trimming pared 2 bases from V and 2 bases from J, leaving 13 bases between. CDR3 DNA: TGTGCCTGGAGTAAGAACAGCGGCGGCAATCAGCCCCAGCATTTT. Translation: CAWSKNSGGNQPQHF.

The chain links TRBV28 to TRBJ1-2; TRBD1 aligns across 7 bases. CDR1 is MDHEN, CDR2 SYDVKM, per germline. The junction had 5 bases not matched to a gene; V was cut back by 4 bases and J by 6 bases. This CDR3 spans 13 amino acids. The chain's CDR3 is CASSSGTDNGYTF. For the CDR3, the DNA is TGTGCCAGCAGTTCCGGGACAGACAATGGCTACACCTTC.

The genes are TRBV28 and TRBJ2-5; 9 bases align to TRBD2. Unmatched junction bases numbered 9, after V lost 7 bases and J lost 6 bases. The CDR3 has 14 amino acids. The germline V gene has CDR1 MDHEN and CDR2 SYDVKM. The CDR3 DNA sequence: TGTGCCAGCATACTTAGCGGGAGCCCCCAGACCCAGTACTTC. Its protein product is CASILSGSPQTQYF.

The chain has TRBV2 and TRBJ1-4; 10 bases match TRBD1. The CDR3 is 14 residues long. The V segment lost 4 bases and the J segment 8 bases; nucleotides outside the gene matches: 4. CDR1 is SNHLY, CDR2 FYNNEI, per germline. The CDR3, as DNA: TGTGCCAGCAGTGGGACAGGGGGAGTGGAAAAACTGTTTTTT. It is translated as CASSGTGGVEKLFF.

This chain links TRBV19 with TRBJ1-5, with D maybe TRBD1 (5 bases). The germline CDR1 and CDR2 sequences are LNHDA and SQIVND (reference sequence). The CDR3 is made up of 15 amino acids. The ends were cut back, 8 bases at V and 7 bases at J, with 21 bases in the middle. The CDR3: CASGVGERGRQPQHF. The CDR3 nucleotides are TGTGCCAGTGGGGTAGGGGAACGAGGCCGGCAGCCCCAGCATTTT.

The rearrangement uses TRBV10-3 and TRBJ2-7, with TRBD2 matching 12 bases. The germline V gene encodes CDR1 ENHRY and CDR2 SYGVKD. With V trimmed by 6 bases and J by 0 bases, 9 bases remained unmatched. CDR3 size: 17 residues. The DNA for the CDR3 is TGTGCCATCAGCCGGACTAGCGGGGCCTCAAGCTCCTACGAGCAGTACTTC. Translated: CAISRTSGASSSYEQYF.

This clone has a single count. This rearrangement joins TRBV11-2 to TRBJ2-3; TRBD2 aligns across 8 bases. The J segment lost 4 bases and the V segment lost 1 base, leaving 4 bases of the junction unmatched. Germline V gene lookup returns CDR1 SGHAT and CDR2 FQNNGV. There are 15 residues in the CDR3. This CDR3 reads CASSLGSGAPDTQYF. The CDR3 DNA reads TGTGCCAGCAGCTTAGGTAGCGGGGCCCCAGATACGCAGTATTTT.

The V gene is TRBV4-1, the J gene TRBJ1-1; D unresolved. The CDR3 is 16 residues long. Trimming removed 2 bases at V and 1 base at J, with 14 bases between. Germline values: CDR1 MGHRA, CDR2 YSYEKL. The chain's CDR3 is CASSQFPEVGNTEAFF. CDR3 in DNA: TGCGCCAGCAGCCAATTCCCCGAGGTCGGGAACACTGAAGCTTTCTTT.

About this clone: An end of the junction differs from the germline gene, which may be a read error. Within the sample, other DNA sequences also encode this same CDR3. The V and J genes are TRBV6-1 and TRBJ1-2; a weak D match, TRBD1 (5 bases). The CDR3 has 14 amino acids. CDR1 is MNHNS and CDR2 is SASEGT in the germline V gene. CDR3 in DNA: TGTGCCAGCAGTGAAAGTTCAGGGCCCTATGGTTACACCTTC. Translating gives CASSESSGPYGYTF.

As DNA, the CDR3 is TGTGCCAGCAGCTTAAATATCCCAGGGACTGAAGCTTTCTTT. Its protein is CASSLNIPGTEAFF. The rearrangement links TRBV7-2 to TRBJ1-1; tentative D call: TRBD1 (5 bases). The CDR3 is made up of 14 amino acids. V lost 2 bases, J lost 5 bases, and 12 bases lay in between. Germline loops: CDR1 SGHTA, CDR2 FQGNSA.

This chain joins TRBV6-1 and TRBJ2-5; 10 bases are shared with TRBD1. From germline, CDR1 is MNHNS and CDR2 SASEGT. Trimming removed 7 bases from V and 2 bases from J; junction bases left unmatched: 4. The CDR3 contains 14 residues. The CDR3 coding sequence is TGTGCCAGCACCAAGGACAGGGGGCAAGAGACCCAGTACTTC. It translates to CASTKDRGQETQYF.

DNA of the CDR3: TGTGCCAGCATTTTCCTAGCGGGAGTTTACAATGAGCAGTTCTTC. It is translated as CASIFLAGVYNEQFF. This chain joins TRBV6-1 and TRBJ2-1; 10 positions agree with TRBD2. The CDR3 is made up of 15 amino acids. V dropped 7 bases and J dropped 4; count of bases not matched to a gene: 7. Germline assignment: CDR1 MNHNS and CDR2 SASEGT.

V is TRBV6-1 and J is TRBJ1-2; D uncertain. V shed 6 bases and J shed 4 bases, with 9 bases lying between them. The CDR3 loop spans 12 amino acids. Germline lookup yields CDR1 MNHNS and CDR2 SASEGT. CDR3 DNA: TGTGCCAGCAGCGCGACTAGCTATGGCTACACCTTC. As protein: CASSATSYGYTF.